Listed below are T cell receptor beta chains from one sample, sequenced in a study of T cells in Graves' hyperthyroidism and ophthalmopathy. TCRdb processed the multiplex PCR reads anew with MiXCR; each CDR3 protein has one entry. The sample lists 340,000 or so distinct CDR3 sequences, over 20% occurring once. The specimen was blood. The receptors originated from a woman between 45 and 60 years old with Graves' hyperthyroidism. Both conserved end residues are part of each CDR3. Each record gives: clone size, V gene, CDR3 length, J gene, D gene, CDR3 protein, CDR3 DNA. D genes are given only for firm matches. Size is stated for part of the rows, as once, few or many counts, or as a class when the clone is expanded.

many,TRBV5-1,15,TRBJ2-1,TRBD2,CASSSSGGANNEQFF,TGCGCCAGCAGCTCCTCCGGGGGGGCCAACAATGAGCAGTTCTTC
-,TRBV20-1,14,TRBJ2-7,-,CSARDPRGDWEQYF,TGCAGTGCTAGAGATCCCAGAGGGGATTGGGAGCAGTACTTC
few,TRBV6-1,12,TRBJ2-2,-,CASSEATGELFF,TGTGCCAGCAGTGAAGCCACCGGGGAGCTGTTTTTT
-,TRBV20-1,14,TRBJ2-5,-,CSARDHRTEETQYF,TGCAGTGCTAGAGATCACAGAACAGAAGAGACCCAGTACTTC
many,TRBV20-1,16,TRBJ2-1,-,CSARDRWSLPYNEQFF,TGCAGTGCTAGAGATCGGTGGAGCCTCCCCTACAATGAGCAGTTCTTC
-,TRBV19,18,TRBJ2-1,TRBD2,CASSNTPGLAGLLNEQFF,TGTGCCAGTAGTAATACCCCGGGACTAGCGGGCCTATTAAATGAGCAGTTCTTC
many,TRBV11-2,15,TRBJ1-6,TRBD1,CASSSGQLKGSPLHF,TGTGCCAGCAGCTCGGGACAGCTTAAAGGCTCACCCCTCCACTTT
few,TRBV7-2,14,TRBJ2-1,TRBD2,CASSSGTSEAEQFF,TGTGCCAGCAGCAGTGGGACTAGCGAGGCTGAGCAGTTCTTC
-,TRBV10-3,14,TRBJ1-6,-,CAISETRDRLPYYF,TGTGCCATCAGTGAGACGAGGGATCGCTTACCCTATTACTTT
-,TRBV19,15,TRBJ2-1,-,CASSIPGVRINEQFF,TGTGCCAGTAGTATCCCAGGGGTAAGGATCAATGAGCAGTTCTTC
many,TRBV7-9,11,TRBJ2-7,-,CASNRGDEQYF,TGTGCCAGCAATCGGGGTGACGAGCAGTACTTC
few,TRBV5-1,14,TRBJ2-7,-,CASKVGDNPYEQYF,TGCGCCAGCAAAGTAGGGGACAACCCTTACGAGCAGTACTTC
many,TRBV3-1,14,TRBJ2-5,-,CASSLSELQETQYF,TGTGCCAGCAGCCTTTCGGAACTACAAGAGACCCAGTACTTC
many,TRBV5-8,16,TRBJ1-5,-,CASSIGGAFSNQPQHF,TGTGCCAGCAGCATTGGGGGAGCTTTTAGCAATCAGCCCCAGCATTTT
many,TRBV19,15,TRBJ2-7,-,CASSINFVRDYEQYF,TGTGCCAGTAGTATTAACTTCGTTCGGGACTACGAGCAGTACTTC
-,TRBV7-9,14,TRBJ1-3,-,CASSWGNSGNTIYF,TGTGCCAGCAGCTGGGGAAATTCTGGAAACACCATATATTTT
many,TRBV5-1,15,TRBJ1-1,-,CASSLGGRGNTEAFF,TGCGCCAGCAGCTTGGGGGGCAGGGGGAACACTGAAGCTTTCTTT
few,TRBV6-1,15,TRBJ1-4,-,CASSGASGGNEKLFF,TGTGCCAGCAGTGGAGCCTCGGGAGGGAATGAAAAACTGTTTTTT
many,TRBV2,17,TRBJ2-3,-,CASSDPRFNQIADTQYF,TGTGCCAGCAGCGACCCTCGTTTTAACCAAATTGCAGATACGCAGTATTTT
many,TRBV7-6,14,TRBJ2-7,-,CASSLGTGAGEQYF,TGTGCCAGCAGCTTAGGAACAGGGGCGGGAGAGCAGTACTTC
many,TRBV30,18,TRBJ2-3,TRBD2,CAWTPPLTSGGHTDTQYF,TGTGCCTGGACCCCCCCCCTTACTAGCGGGGGTCACACAGATACGCAGTATTTT
-,TRBV6-2/TRBV6-3,16,TRBJ2-1,TRBD1,CASSPPGQGNYNEQFF,TGTGCCAGCAGTCCCCCGGGACAGGGAAATTACAATGAGCAGTTCTTC
few,TRBV5-6,14,TRBJ2-3,-,CASSPSRLTDTQYF,TGTGCCAGCAGCCCCAGCCGGCTCACAGATACGCAGTATTTT
few,TRBV10-3,12,TRBJ2-1,-,CAISRGYNEQFF,TGTGCCATCAGTAGGGGATACAATGAGCAGTTCTTC
-,TRBV6-8,13,TRBJ1-2,-,CASSYSGTFGYTF,TGTGCCAGCAGTTACTCGGGGACGTTTGGCTACACCTTC
many,TRBV14,13,TRBJ1-4,-,CASSQDINEKLFF,TGTGCCAGCAGCCAGGATATTAATGAAAAACTGTTTTTT
few,TRBV12-3/TRBV12-4,14,TRBJ2-7,TRBD2,CASSGTSGSHEQYF,TGTGCCAGCAGTGGGACTAGCGGGAGTCACGAGCAGTACTTC
-,TRBV5-8,16,TRBJ2-5,TRBD1,CASSLRRQGSQETQYF,TGTGCCAGCAGCTTGAGGCGACAGGGAAGTCAAGAGACCCAGTACTTC
-,TRBV5-1,16,TRBJ2-7,-,CASSRTGRGATYEQYF,TGCGCCAGCAGTCGTACAGGACGGGGGGCGACCTACGAGCAGTACTTC